This is a list of T cell receptor beta chains from one sample in a study of blood T cells in healthy people across ages. Using its own MiXCR run on the 5' RACE reads, TCRdb lists one record per CDR3 protein. The data contain 790,000 or so distinct CDR3 sequences, more than 35% of them singletons. The material sequenced was blood. Receptors originate from a man aged 80 or over in good health. Both conserved end residues are part of each CDR3. The order of the fields is clone size, J gene, D gene, V gene, CDR3 protein, CDR3 DNA. The D gene is left open where the match is weak. Size is stated for part of the rows, as once, few or many counts, or as a class when the clone is expanded.

-,TRBJ2-1,-,TRBV21-1,CASSNYRELQNEQFF,TGTGCCAGCAGCAATTATCGGGAGCTCCAGAATGAGCAGTTCTTC
-,TRBJ2-7,TRBD2,TRBV6-2/TRBV6-3,CASSSPSGTPFYEQYF,TGTGCCAGCAGTTCCCCTAGCGGGACTCCATTCTACGAGCAGTACTTC
many,TRBJ1-2,-,TRBV28,CASSQQGDYGYTF,TGTGCCAGCAGCCAACAGGGAGACTATGGCTACACCTTC
once,TRBJ2-3,TRBD1,TRBV10-3,CAIGLKIRQGANNTQYF,TGTGCCATCGGCCTGAAAATCAGACAGGGGGCAAATAATACGCAGTATTTT
-,TRBJ2-7,-,TRBV4-2,CASSQGPGHYEQYF,TGTGCCAGCAGCCAAGGGCCGGGGCACTACGAGCAGTACTTC
-,TRBJ1-2,-,TRBV12-3/TRBV12-4,CASSLGRLTYYGYTF,TGTGCCAGCAGTTTAGGGCGGCTGACTTACTATGGCTACACCTTC
-,TRBJ2-7,TRBD2,TRBV7-2,CASSLAGLAREQYF,TGTGCCAGCAGCTTAGCGGGACTAGCCCGGGAGCAGTACTTC
once,TRBJ2-5,-,TRBV18,CASSPGRAHNEQYF,TGTGCCAGCTCACCCGGGAGAGCTCACAATGAGCAGTACTTC
-,TRBJ2-3,TRBD2,TRBV20-1,CSATRLAGEVDTQYF,TGCAGTGCTACAAGACTAGCGGGAGAAGTAGATACGCAGTATTTT
few,TRBJ2-5,-,TRBV7-9,CASSMTLQLLQETQYF,TGTGCCAGCAGCATGACCCTTCAGCTACTACAAGAGACCCAGTACTTC
-,TRBJ2-7,TRBD1,TRBV7-9,CASSARDRAYEQYF,TGTGCCAGCAGCGCCCGTGACAGGGCCTACGAGCAGTACTTC
many,TRBJ2-3,TRBD2,TRBV20-1,CSARVGSGGTQYF,TGCAGTGCTAGAGTCGGGAGCGGGGGTACGCAGTATTTT
-,TRBJ2-5,TRBD1,TRBV10-3,CAIRGDDRDETQYF,TGTGCCATCAGAGGGGATGACAGGGATGAGACCCAGTACTTC
-,TRBJ2-4,TRBD1,TRBV7-9,CASSLGDRKNIQYF,TGTGCCAGCAGCTTAGGGGACAGGAAAAACATTCAGTACTTC
few,TRBJ2-7,-,TRBV25-1,CASSESRDFVYEQYF,TGTGCCAGCAGTGAATCTAGAGACTTCGTTTACGAGCAGTACTTC
few,TRBJ2-7,TRBD2,TRBV20-1,CSASSGSGFYEQYF,TGCAGTGCTAGTAGCGGGAGTGGCTTCTACGAGCAGTACTTC
many,TRBJ1-2,-,TRBV20-1,CSATTENYGYTF,TGCAGTGCAACCACAGAGAACTATGGCTACACCTTC
-,TRBJ2-7,-,TRBV28,CASSSPGGSSYEQYF,TGTGCCAGCAGTTCCCCCGGGGGCAGCTCCTACGAGCAGTACTTC